This T cell receptor beta chain was captured by sequencing in a study of cytomegalovirus exposure and HLA in healthy donors. General study findings and limits: Later analysis identified 15,000 to 20,000 TCR beta sequences associated with HLA alleles, using a false discovery rate threshold of 0.05. The authors later found HLA-associated TCR beta chains more clonally expanded than equally common others.

The PCR had 60 Vbeta and 13 Jbeta primers. Sequencing used immunoSEQ multiplex PCR; TCRdb keeps in-frame clones, though not all of them. This sample contains 200,000 or so clones. A note on this clone: Its cognate antigen is unknown.

The sequenced sample consisted of PBMCs. The TCR was taken from a boy aged 10-17 years in good health and CMV-seronegative.

The CDR3 spells CASSLMGQYKDTQYF. The CDR3 region has the DNA TGCGCCAGCAGCTTAATGGGACAGTATAAAGATACGCAGTATTTT. The rearrangement joins TRBV5-1 to TRBJ2-3; the match to TRBD1 covers 7 bases. The V gene end was trimmed by 2 bases and the J gene end by 5 bases; junction bases not matched to a gene: 8. The CDR3 extends over 15 amino acids. The germline CDR1 and CDR2 sequences are SGHRS and YFSETQ.